The 12 T cell receptor beta chains below all came from one sample that was sequenced in a study of identical twins. TCRdb re-called the 5' RACE reads with MiXCR, one entry per CDR3 protein. The sample includes approximately 500,000 distinct CDR3 sequences, about 16% seen only once; the top ten take roughly 0.44%. The sample also formed part of further work on yellow fever vaccine responses in identical twins.

The specimen sequenced was CD4+ T cells sorted from blood. Receptors originate from a woman under 30 in good health.

V gene TRBV28 combines with J gene TRBJ2-5; weak D call: TRBD1 (6 bases). Trimming took 6 bases from V and 7 from J, leaving 15 bases between them. Germline CDR1 is MDHEN and CDR2 is SYDVKM. The CDR3 length is 13 residues. CDR3 residues: CASRMQGLGTQYF. The CDR3 DNA reads TGTGCCAGCAGGATGCAGGGGTTAGGGACCCAGTACTTC.

This chain links TRBV4-1 with TRBJ2-1; 9 bases align to TRBD2. This CDR3 has 18 residues. The V and J ends lost 0 bases and 5 bases, in that order; junction bases with no gene match: 11. Germline CDR1 is MGHRA and CDR2 is YSYEKL. The CDR3 sequence: CASSQDRAAREGNNEQFF. In DNA form, the CDR3 reads TGCGCCAGCAGCCAAGACAGGGCCGCGCGGGAGGGGAACAATGAGCAGTTCTTC.

This chain connects TRBV6-5 to TRBJ1-1, with D perhaps TRBD1 (5 bases). This CDR3 region has 16 residues. The germline CDR1 and CDR2 sequences are MNHEY and SVGAGI. Trimming cost V 2 bases and J 3 bases, with 16 bases left between them. The CDR3: CASSYNGRAMDTEAFF. The DNA of the CDR3 is TGTGCCAGCAGTTACAACGGCAGGGCAATGGACACTGAAGCTTTCTTT.

In this sample, this clonotype turned up a few times. This chain links TRBV20-1 with TRBJ2-1; the match to TRBD2 covers 7 bases. V was clipped by 3 bases and J by 1 base; unmatched bases: 3. From germline, CDR1 is DFQATT and CDR2 SNEGSKA (reference sequence). The CDR3 is made up of 14 amino acids. The CDR3 DNA sequence: TGCAGTGCTAGCATTAGCGGGTCCTACAATGAGCAGTTCTTC. Its translation is CSASISGSYNEQFF.

This clonotype was seen more than once but under ten times. The V call is TRBV28, the J call TRBJ2-7, with no clear D. V lost 8 bases and J lost 4, with 9 bases in between. This CDR3 has 11 residues. Germline loops: CDR1 MDHEN, CDR2 SYDVKM. The CDR3, as DNA: TGTGCCAGCGGCCTGGGATACGAGCAGTACTTC. Its protein product is CASGLGYEQYF.

This clonotype was picked up a small number of times. The chain employs TRBV3-1 and TRBJ2-7; D is undetermined. The V gene lost 0 bases and the J gene lost 6 bases, with 12 bases spanning the gap. Germline CDR1 and CDR2: LGHDT and YNNKEL (reference sequence). The CDR3 runs to 14 residues. The CDR3 loop reads CASSQDLASSEQYF. CDR3 coding DNA: TGTGCCAGCAGCCAAGATCTCGCCAGCTCCGAGCAGTACTTC.

In its sample, this clonotype was seen once. The chain employs TRBV20-1 and TRBJ1-6, with D maybe TRBD1 (5 bases). Trimming took off 6 bases at V and 11 bases at J, with 17 bases between the two ends. Germline V gives CDR1 DFQATT, CDR2 SNEGSKA (reference sequence). CDR3 length: 13 residues. The CDR3 reads CSAPVGGSAPLHF. The CDR3 bases are TGCAGTGCCCCCGTCGGGGGTAGTGCACCCCTCCACTTT.

This clonotype turned up a few times. The rearrangement joins TRBV4-1 to TRBJ2-1; 10 nucleotides line up with TRBD1. CDR3 length: 17 amino acids. Germline V lookup: CDR1 MGHRA, CDR2 YSYEKL. The V segment lost 2 bases and the J segment 2 bases; nucleotides outside the gene matches: 6. The CDR3 DNA reads as TGCGCCAGCAGCCAACGTTACGGACAGGGGGCCTACAATGAGCAGTTCTTC. It is translated as CASSQRYGQGAYNEQFF.

The CDR3 spells CASSVGTSGRGEQFF. CDR3 coding DNA: TGTGCCAGCAGCGTTGGGACTAGCGGGAGGGGTGAGCAGTTCTTC. The chain links TRBV6-4 to TRBJ2-1; TRBD2 agrees at 16 bases. This CDR3 spans 15 amino acids. V gave up 6 bases and J gave up 9 bases; unmatched junction bases: 5. CDR1 and CDR2 from the germline V gene are MRHNA and SNTAGT.

The gene calls are TRBV20-1 and TRBJ2-3, with D perhaps TRBD1 (6 bases). The CDR3 contains 14 residues. Germline lookup yields CDR1 DFQATT and CDR2 SNEGSKA (reference sequence). The V gene lost 2 bases and the J gene lost 2 bases, with 11 bases spanning the gap. The CDR3 region is CSARKDSLTDTQYF. For the CDR3, the DNA is TGCAGTGCTAGAAAGGACAGCCTCACAGATACGCAGTATTTT.

This chain connects TRBV5-5 to TRBJ2-5; weak D call: TRBD2 (5 bases). The V gene's germline CDR1 is SGHKS and CDR2 YYEKEE (reference sequence). This CDR3 region has 15 residues. Between the trimmed V and J ends, which lost 2 bases and 4 bases, there was a span of 15 bases. The CDR3 DNA is TGTGCCAGCAGCTTTACAGACTCCCGGGGAGAGACCCAGTACTTC. The encoded protein is CASSFTDSRGETQYF.

This clonotype has only a few counts. The chain joins TRBV7-2 to TRBJ2-2, with D unresolved. V was shortened by 1 base and J by 5 bases, with 11 bases between the two germline ends. The V gene's germline CDR1 is SGHTA and CDR2 FQGNSA. The length of the CDR3 is 15 residues. The CDR3 DNA reads TGTGCCAGCAGCTTAGGTGGGCTTAGGACCGGGGAGCTGTTTTTT. It is translated as CASSLGGLRTGELFF.